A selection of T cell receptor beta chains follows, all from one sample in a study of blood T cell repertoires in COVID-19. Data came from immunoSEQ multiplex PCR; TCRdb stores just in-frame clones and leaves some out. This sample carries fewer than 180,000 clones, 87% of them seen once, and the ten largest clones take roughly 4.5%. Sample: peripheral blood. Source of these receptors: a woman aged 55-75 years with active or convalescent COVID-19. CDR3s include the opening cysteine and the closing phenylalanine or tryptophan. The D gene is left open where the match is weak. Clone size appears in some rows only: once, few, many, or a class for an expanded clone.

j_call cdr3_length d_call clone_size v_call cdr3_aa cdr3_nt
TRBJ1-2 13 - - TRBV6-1 CASSEAAGYGYTF TGTGCCAGCAGTGAAGCCGCAGGCTATGGCTACACCTTC
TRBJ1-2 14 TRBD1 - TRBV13 CASSFRTGTYGYTF TGTGCCAGCAGCTTCCGGACAGGGACCTATGGCTACACCTTC
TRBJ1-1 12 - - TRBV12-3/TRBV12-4 CASGPAGSEAFF TGTGCCAGCGGCCCTGCAGGTTCTGAAGCTTTCTTT
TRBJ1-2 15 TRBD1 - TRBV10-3 CAISELQGSNYGYTF TGTGCCATCAGTGAGTTACAGGGGTCCAACTATGGCTACACCTTC
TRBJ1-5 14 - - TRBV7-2 CASSWGSSNQPQHF TGTGCCAGCAGCTGGGGCTCAAGCAATCAGCCCCAGCATTTT
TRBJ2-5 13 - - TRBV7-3 CASSPSDKETQYF TGTGCCAGCAGCCCTTCGGACAAGGAGACCCAGTACTTC
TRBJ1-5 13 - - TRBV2 CASSGREGQPQHF TGTGCCAGCAGTGGGAGGGAGGGTCAGCCCCAGCATTTT
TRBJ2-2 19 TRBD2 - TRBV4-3 CASSRRGYLAGGNTGELFF TGCGCCAGCAGCAGAAGGGGGTACCTAGCGGGGGGAAACACCGGGGAGCTGTTTTTT
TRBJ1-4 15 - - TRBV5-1 CASSLVLDSNEKLFF TGCGCCAGCAGCTTGGTCTTGGACAGTAATGAAAAACTGTTTTTT
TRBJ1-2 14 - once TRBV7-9 CASSFNQDNYGYTF TGTGCCAGCAGCTTCAATCAGGATAACTATGGCTACACCTTC
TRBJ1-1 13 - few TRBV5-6 CASTLQVNTEAFF TGTGCCAGCACCTTGCAGGTGAACACTGAAGCTTTCTTT
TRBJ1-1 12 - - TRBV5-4 CASSQDGGIAFF TGTGCCAGCAGCCAAGATGGAGGGATTGCTTTCTTT
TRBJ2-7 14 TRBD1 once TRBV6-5 CASSSGGGRYEQYF TGTGCCAGCAGTTCAGGGGGCGGAAGGTACGAGCAGTACTTC
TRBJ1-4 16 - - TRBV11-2 CASSLVFSATNEKLFF TGTGCCAGCAGCTTAGTTTTTTCAGCAACTAATGAAAAACTGTTTTTT
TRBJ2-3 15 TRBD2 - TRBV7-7 CASSLSGGRSDTQYF TGTGCTAGCAGCTTGTCGGGGGGGCGGTCAGATACGCAGTATTTT
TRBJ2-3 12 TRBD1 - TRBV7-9 CASSLTGNTQYF TGTGCCAGCAGCTTGACAGGGAATACGCAGTATTTT
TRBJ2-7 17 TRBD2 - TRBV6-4 CASSDHGTSGGFYEQYF TGTGCCAGCAGTGACCACGGGACTAGCGGGGGATTCTACGAGCAGTACTTC
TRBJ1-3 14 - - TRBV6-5 CASSSLSSGNTIYF TGTGCCAGCAGTTCTCTTAGCTCTGGAAACACCATATATTTT
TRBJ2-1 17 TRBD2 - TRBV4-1 CASSQDYSGGSYNEQFF TGCGCCAGCAGCCAAGATTATAGCGGGGGGTCATACAATGAGCAGTTCTTC
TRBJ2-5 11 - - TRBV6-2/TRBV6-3 CASSIKETQYF TGTGCCAGCAGTATAAAAGAGACCCAGTACTTC
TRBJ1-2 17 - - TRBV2 CASRPARRSPAHYGYTF TGTGCCAGCAGACCCGCCCGGCGGTCACCTGCCCATTATGGCTACACCTTC
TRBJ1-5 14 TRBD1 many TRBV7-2 CASSPGGVYQPQHF TGTGCCAGCAGCCCAGGGGGAGTATATCAGCCCCAGCATTTT
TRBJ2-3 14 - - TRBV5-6 CASSLGAGPDTQYF TGTGCCAGCAGCTTGGGAGCGGGTCCAGATACGCAGTATTTT
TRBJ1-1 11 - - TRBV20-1 CSAARGAEAFF TGCAGTGCTGCCAGGGGTGCTGAAGCTTTCTTT
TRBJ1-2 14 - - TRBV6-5 CASSYSSETRGYTF TGTGCCAGCAGTTACTCGTCAGAGACGAGGGGCTACACCTTC
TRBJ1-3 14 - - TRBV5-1 CASSSRGNGNTIYF TGCGCCAGCAGCTCCAGGGGAAACGGAAACACCATATATTTT
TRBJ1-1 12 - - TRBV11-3 CASSSPPGEAFF TGTGCCAGCAGCTCACCCCCGGGGGAAGCTTTCTTT
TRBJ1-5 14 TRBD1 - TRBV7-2 CASSSQGAGQPQHF TGTGCCAGCAGCTCACAGGGGGCAGGGCAGCCCCAGCATTTT
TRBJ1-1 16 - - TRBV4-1 CASSQPSSGRATEAFF TGCGCCAGCAGCCAGCCGTCCAGCGGGCGAGCCACTGAAGCTTTCTTT
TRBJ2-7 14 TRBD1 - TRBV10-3 CATVGDRGPHEQYF TGTGCCACCGTCGGGGACAGGGGTCCCCACGAGCAGTACTTC
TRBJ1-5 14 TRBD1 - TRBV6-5 CASSWDRLGQPQHF TGTGCCAGCAGTTGGGACAGGTTAGGTCAGCCCCAGCATTTT
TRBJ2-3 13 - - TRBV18 CASASGGTDTQYF TGTGCCAGCGCATCCGGGGGCACAGATACGCAGTATTTT
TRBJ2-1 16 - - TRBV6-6 CASSYSGGRGHNEQFF TGTGCCAGCAGTTACTCCGGGGGAAGGGGGCACAATGAGCAGTTCTTC
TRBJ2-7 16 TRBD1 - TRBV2 CASSWGGQGQSYEQYF TGTGCCAGCAGTTGGGGGGGACAGGGGCAATCCTACGAGCAGTACTTC
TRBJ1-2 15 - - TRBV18 CASSPPTSFQYGYTF TGTGCCAGCTCACCACCTACATCCTTTCAATATGGCTACACCTTC
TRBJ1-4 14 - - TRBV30 CAWSDGGWGEKLFF TGTGCCTGGAGTGACGGGGGTTGGGGTGAAAAACTGTTTTTT
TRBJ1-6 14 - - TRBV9 CASSSAGLDSPLHF TGTGCCAGCAGCTCTGCAGGGTTGGATTCACCCCTCCACTTT
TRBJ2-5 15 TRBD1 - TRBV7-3 CASSSQPGQQETQYF TGTGCCAGCAGCTCCCAACCGGGACAGCAAGAGACCCAGTACTTC
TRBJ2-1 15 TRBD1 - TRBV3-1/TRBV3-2 CASSQGTGPRNEQFF TGTGCCAGCAGCCAAGGGACAGGACCACGCAATGAGCAGTTCTTC
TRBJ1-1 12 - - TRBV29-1 CSGGEMNTEAFF TGCAGCGGGGGGGAGATGAACACTGAAGCTTTCTTT
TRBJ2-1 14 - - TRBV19 CASRESPSYNEQFF TGTGCCAGTAGAGAGTCCCCGTCCTACAATGAGCAGTTCTTC
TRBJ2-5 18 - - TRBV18 CASSPGLQGWLMGETQYF TGTGCCAGCTCACCCGGTTTACAGGGTTGGCTAATGGGGGAGACCCAGTACTTC
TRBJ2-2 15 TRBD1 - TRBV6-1 CASSEFGTVTGELFF TGTGCCAGCAGTGAATTCGGGACAGTCACCGGGGAGCTGTTTTTT
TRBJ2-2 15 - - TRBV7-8 CASSFQALNTGELFF TGTGCCAGCAGCTTTCAGGCCTTGAACACCGGGGAGCTGTTTTTT